The 14 T cell receptor beta chains in this list originate from one sample, sequenced in a study of cytomegalovirus exposure and HLA in healthy donors (dated by TCRdb to 2017 to 2019). The library was generated by the immunoSEQ multiplex PCR assay. For the multiplex PCR, a mixture combining 60 forward primers for TCR Vbeta segments and 13 reverse primers for TCR Jbeta segments was used. TCRdb took this table from immuneACCESS and kept in-frame rearrangements with V and J called. Such tables lack part of the clones; where checked against another copy, unresolved V genes explain under half of the gap, and the rest is unexplained. Across this sample there are about 150,000 clones, with 76% seen only once. The ten largest clonotypes hold 1.5% to 2% of the sample. The sequenced sample consisted of PBMCs. These receptors were taken from a woman aged 40-49 years in good health and CMV-seronegative.

The rearrangement uses TRBV7-8 and TRBJ2-7; D is undetermined. The CDR3 runs to 15 residues. V was pared by 0 bases and J by 0 bases, with 9 bases between. Germline-derived CDR1 and CDR2 are SGHVS and FQNEAQ. The CDR3 DNA follows: TGTGCCAGCAGCTTAGCTTTTCCTAGCTCCTACGAGCAGTACTTC. This sequence encodes CASSLAFPSSYEQYF.

This clone appeared a single time. J is TRBJ1-4 and V is TRBV6-1; D uncertain. CDR1 is MNHNS and CDR2 is SASEGT in the germline V gene. The CDR3 runs to 14 residues. V lost 5 bases, J lost 0 bases, and 7 bases lay in between. CDR3 DNA: TGTGCCAGCAGTCCCCTTGCAACTAATGAAAAACTGTTTTTT. Translating it yields CASSPLATNEKLFF.

This clone was seen only a few times. V usage is TRBV10-3 and J usage is TRBJ1-6; TRBD1 matches at 8 bases. The CDR3 spans 17 residues. V trimming: 0 bases; J trimming: 6 bases; junction bases outside the gene matches: 7. CDR1 and CDR2 from the germline V gene are ENHRY and SYGVKD. The CDR3 region is CAISESGGTGVNSPLHF. DNA of the CDR3: TGTGCCATCAGTGAGTCAGGTGGGACAGGAGTTAATTCACCCCTCCACTTT.

The chain recombines TRBV11-2 with TRBJ2-7; D gene uncertain. This CDR3 contains 16 residues. V was clipped by 5 bases and J by 2 bases, with 19 bases between them. Germline V gene data show CDR1 as SGHAT and CDR2 as FQNNGV. This CDR3 is CASSAKTFYSPYEQYF. Written as DNA, the CDR3 is TGTGCCAGCAGCGCCAAGACTTTTTACTCTCCCTACGAGCAGTACTTC.

The CDR3 bases are TGTGCCAGCTCACCAGGGTACAGGGGTTACGAGCAGTACTTC. Amino acid sequence: CASSPGYRGYEQYF. This chain joins TRBV18 and TRBJ2-7, with 7 bases aligning to TRBD1. CDR3 length: 14 amino acids. V dropped 2 bases and J dropped 4; count of bases not matched to a gene: 5. Germline CDR1 is KGHSH and CDR2 is LQKENI. Filled out from reference TRBV18 and TRBJ2-7, the complete variable domain reads NAGVMQNPRHLVRRRGQEARLRCSPMKGHSHVYWYRQLPEEGLKFMVYLQKENIIDESGMPKERFSAEFPKEGPSILRIQQVVRGDSAAYFCASSPGYRGYEQYFGPGTRLTVT.

This clone came up a few times. The chain employs TRBV7-9 and TRBJ1-2; tentatively, D is TRBD1 (5 bases). CDR3 size: 13 residues. The germline V and J ends were trimmed by 1 base and 7 bases, with 10 bases remaining between them. Germline assignment: CDR1 SEHNR and CDR2 FQNEAQ (reference sequence). Here the CDR3 reads CASSLVGLSGYTF. CDR3 in DNA: TGTGCCAGCAGCTTAGTGGGGCTCTCTGGCTACACCTTC.

The J gene is TRBJ2-7, the V gene TRBV4-1; 8 bases map to TRBD1. Germline CDR1 and CDR2: MGHRA and YSYEKL. The V and J ends lost 3 bases and 4 bases, in that order; junction bases with no gene match: 11. This CDR3 comprises 16 residues. CDR3 coding DNA: TGCGCCAGCAGCCACTCGCAGGCAGGGGGCGTGTACGAGCAGTACTTC. This translates into CASSHSQAGGVYEQYF.

The chain uses TRBV28 and TRBJ2-2, with 8 bases lining up with TRBD1. CDR1 MDHEN and CDR2 SYDVKM come from the germline V gene. This CDR3 is built from 15 residues. V lost 4 bases, J lost 6 bases, and 7 bases stayed unmatched. The CDR3 is CASSSAGTGSGELFF. The CDR3 DNA reads as TGTGCCAGCAGTTCAGCCGGGACAGGCTCCGGGGAGCTGTTTTTT.

The chain employs TRBV27 and TRBJ2-7; TRBD2 matches 7 bases. Trimming cost V 5 bases and J 1 base; bases outside gene matches: 5. Germline lookup yields CDR1 MNHEY and CDR2 SMNVEV (reference sequence). This CDR3 contains 14 residues. The CDR3 coding sequence is TGTGCCAGCAGTCGATCCGGGAGGTCCTACGAGCAGTACTTC. Protein sequence: CASSRSGRSYEQYF.

The chain uses TRBV28 and TRBJ1-5, with a tentative D call TRBD1 (6 bases). Between the trimmed V and J ends, which lost 6 bases and 5 bases, there was a span of 17 bases. Germline loops: CDR1 MDHEN, CDR2 SYDVKM. The CDR3 runs to 15 residues. The CDR3 DNA sequence: TGTGCCAGCAGGTTCTGGGGGGGCGTCGATCAGCCCCAGCATTTT. Translating gives CASRFWGGVDQPQHF.

CDR3 in DNA: TGTGCCAGCAGTTTACCTTGGCAGGGCGACAATGAGCAGTTCTTC. Protein product: CASSLPWQGDNEQFF. V usage is TRBV28 and J usage is TRBJ2-1; a weak D match, TRBD1 (5 bases). The length of the CDR3 is 15 residues. Trimming took 2 bases from V and 5 from J, leaving 13 bases between them. Germline V gene data show CDR1 as MDHEN and CDR2 as SYDVKM. The entire variable domain, with the rest obtained from reference TRBV28 and TRBJ2-1, is as follows: DVKVTQSSRYLVKRTGEKVFLECVQDMDHENMFWYRQDPGLGLRLIYFSYDVKMKEKGDIPEGYSVSREKKERFSLILESASTNQTSMYLCASSLPWQGDNEQFFGPGTRLTVL.

The chain joins TRBV7-2 to TRBJ1-2; D perhaps matches TRBD1 (6 bases). The CDR3 spans 17 residues. Germline CDR1 and CDR2: SGHTA and FQGNSA. Trimming left V 5 bases short and J 2 bases short, with 21 bases between. CDR3 nucleotides: TGTGCCAGCAGCACTCTACAGGGTTCCCAAATCAACTATGGCTACACCTTC. Its protein product is CASSTLQGSQINYGYTF. Full variable domain (remainder filled in from reference TRBV7-2 and TRBJ1-2): GAGVSQSPSNKVTEKGKDVELRCDPISGHTALYWYRQSLGQGLEFLIYFQGNSAPDKSGLPSDRFSAERTGGSVSTLTIQRTQQEDSAVYLCASSTLQGSQINYGYTFGSGTRLTVV.

This clone appeared many times. The chain combines TRBV5-1 with TRBJ1-2; the D gene is possibly TRBD1 (5 bases). Germline CDR1 is SGHRS and CDR2 is YFSETQ. V was clipped by 4 bases and J by 8 bases, with 30 bases between them. This CDR3 has 18 amino acids. The CDR3 nucleotides read TGCGCCAGCAGCCAAACCCCTTCCCTGAATCAGGGCTCGCGCGGCTACACCTTC. It is translated as CASSQTPSLNQGSRGYTF.

The chain couples TRBV28 to TRBJ1-2; D gene unclear. Trimming took off 7 bases at V and 4 bases at J, with 10 bases between the two ends. Per germline, CDR1 MDHEN and CDR2 SYDVKM. The CDR3 length is 12 residues. The CDR3 loop is CASTPGLYGYTF. CDR3 nucleotides: TGTGCCAGCACCCCCGGTCTCTATGGCTACACCTTC.